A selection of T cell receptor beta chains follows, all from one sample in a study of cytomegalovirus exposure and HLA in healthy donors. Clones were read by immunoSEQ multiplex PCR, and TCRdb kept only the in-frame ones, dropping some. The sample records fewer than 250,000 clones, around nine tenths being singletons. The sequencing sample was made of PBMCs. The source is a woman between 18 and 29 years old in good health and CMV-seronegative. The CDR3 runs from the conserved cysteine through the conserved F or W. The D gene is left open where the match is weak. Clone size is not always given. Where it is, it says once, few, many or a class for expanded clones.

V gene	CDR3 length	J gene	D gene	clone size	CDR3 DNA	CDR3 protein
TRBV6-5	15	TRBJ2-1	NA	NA	TGTGCCAGCAGATTTAGCGGTCTTAGGCCAAGTGAGCAGTTCTTC	CASRFSGLRPSEQFF
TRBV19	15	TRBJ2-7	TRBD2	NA	TGTGCCAGTAGCCCGCAAGGGCGGGGGGACTACGAGCAGTACTTC	CASSPQGRGDYEQYF
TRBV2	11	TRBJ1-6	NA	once	TGTGCCAGCAGTAGGGGTGGGCCCCTCCACTTT	CASSRGGPLHF
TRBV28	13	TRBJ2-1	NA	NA	TGTGCCACCTTCCTACCCTCCTACAATGAGCAGTTCTTC	CATFLPSYNEQFF
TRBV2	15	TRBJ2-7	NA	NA	TGTGCCAGCAGTGAAAAGTCTACAGACTCCTACGAGCAGTACTTC	CASSEKSTDSYEQYF
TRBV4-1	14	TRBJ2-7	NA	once	TGCGCCAGCAGCCACGCTAAACCGGCGGACGAGCAGTACTTC	CASSHAKPADEQYF
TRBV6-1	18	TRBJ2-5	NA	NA	TGTGCCAGCAGTGAAGTCGTGGGAGGCATGGGAGGTGGCGAGACCCAGTACTTC	CASSEVVGGMGGGETQYF
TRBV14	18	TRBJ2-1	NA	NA	TGTGCCAGCAGCCAAGGTCGGCGTGGCGGGGGCCTCTACAATGAGCAGTTCTTC	CASSQGRRGGGLYNEQFF
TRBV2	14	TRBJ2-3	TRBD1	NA	TGTGCCAGCAGTGAGGACAGGGGTAGGGATACGCAGTATTTT	CASSEDRGRDTQYF
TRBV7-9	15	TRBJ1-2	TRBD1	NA	TGTGCCAGCAGCAATGACAGGGGTTCTTCGATTGGCTACACCTTC	CASSNDRGSSIGYTF